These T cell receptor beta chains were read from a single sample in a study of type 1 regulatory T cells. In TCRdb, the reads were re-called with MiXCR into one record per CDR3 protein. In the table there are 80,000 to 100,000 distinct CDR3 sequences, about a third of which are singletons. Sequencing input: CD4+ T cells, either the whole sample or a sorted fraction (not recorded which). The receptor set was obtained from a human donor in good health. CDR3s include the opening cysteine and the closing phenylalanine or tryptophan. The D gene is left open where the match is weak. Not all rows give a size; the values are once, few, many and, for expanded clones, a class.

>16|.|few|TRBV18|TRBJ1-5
CASSAGRGSSNQPQHF
TGTGCCAGCTCTGCTGGGCGGGGATCGAGCAATCAGCCCCAGCATTTT
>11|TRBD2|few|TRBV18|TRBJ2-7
CASSPPGEGYF
TGTGCCAGCTCACCACCGGGGGAGGGGTACTTC
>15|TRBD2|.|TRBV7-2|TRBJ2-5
CASSLASGFLQTQYF
TGTGCCAGCAGCTTGGCTAGCGGGTTTTTGCAGACCCAGTACTTC
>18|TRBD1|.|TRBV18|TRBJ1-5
CASSSGTGGASGNQPQHF
TGTGCCAGCTCGTCCGGGACAGGGGGCGCGTCGGGCAATCAGCCCCAGCATTTT
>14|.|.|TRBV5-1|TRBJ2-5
CASSSLDGQETQYF
TGCGCCAGCAGCTCCCTAGATGGGCAAGAGACCCAGTACTTC
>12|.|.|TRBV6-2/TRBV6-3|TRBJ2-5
CASSNSQETQYF
TGTGCCAGCTCAAACAGCCAAGAGACCCAGTACTTC
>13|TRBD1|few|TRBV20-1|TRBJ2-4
CSARKDRENIQYF
TGCAGTGCTAGAAAGGACAGGGAGAACATTCAGTACTTC
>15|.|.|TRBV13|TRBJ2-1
CASSSLWEPHNEQFF
TGTGCCAGCAGCTCTTTATGGGAGCCTCACAATGAGCAGTTCTTC
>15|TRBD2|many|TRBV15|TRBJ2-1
CATSRLAGVPNEQFF
TGTGCCACCAGCAGATTAGCGGGGGTACCTAATGAGCAGTTCTTC
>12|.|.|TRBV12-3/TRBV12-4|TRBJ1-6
CASSLPNSPLHF
TGTGCCAGCAGTCTTCCTAATTCACCCCTCCACTTT
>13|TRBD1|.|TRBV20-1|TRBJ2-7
CCAVLGTAAEQYF
TGCTGTGCTGTTCTCGGGACAGCCGCCGAGCAGTACTTC
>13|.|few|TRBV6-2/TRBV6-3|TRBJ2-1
CASSYRDPHEQFF
TGTGCCAGCAGTTACCGCGACCCTCATGAGCAGTTCTTC
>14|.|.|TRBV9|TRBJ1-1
CASSKTGPHTEAFF
TGTGCCAGCAGCAAAACCGGGCCCCACACTGAAGCTTTCTTT
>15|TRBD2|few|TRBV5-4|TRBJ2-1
CASSLGTSGYNEQFF
TGTGCCAGCAGCTTGGGGACTAGCGGCTACAATGAGCAGTTCTTC
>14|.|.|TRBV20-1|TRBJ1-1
CSARFEAPNTEAFF
TGCAGTGCTAGATTTGAGGCGCCGAACACTGAAGCTTTCTTT
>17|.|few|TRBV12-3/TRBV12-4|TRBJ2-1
CASSSRTTGYRPDEQFF
TGTGCCAGCAGTTCGAGGACCACAGGGTACCGTCCGGATGAGCAGTTCTTC
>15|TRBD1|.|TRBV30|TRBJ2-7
CAWSDRDSGIYEQYF
TGTGCCTGGAGTGACCGGGACAGTGGTATCTACGAGCAGTACTTC
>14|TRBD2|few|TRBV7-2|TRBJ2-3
CASSRTSEQDTQYF
TGTGCCAGCAGCCGGACTAGCGAGCAGGATACGCAGTATTTT
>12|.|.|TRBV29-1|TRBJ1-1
CSVEKSRQYTFF
TGCAGCGTTGAAAAATCGCGACAGTATACTTTCTTT
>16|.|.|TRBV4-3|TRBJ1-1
CASSPSMSILNTEAFF
TGCGCCAGCAGCCCCAGTATGAGTATACTGAACACTGAAGCTTTCTTT
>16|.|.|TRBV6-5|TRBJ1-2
CASSYSKNWQGYGYTF
TGTGCCAGCAGTTACTCGAAAAACTGGCAGGGCTATGGCTACACCTTC
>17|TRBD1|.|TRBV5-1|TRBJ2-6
CASSLRDRGSGANVLTF
TGCGCCAGCAGCCTGAGGGACAGGGGATCTGGGGCCAACGTCCTGACTTTC
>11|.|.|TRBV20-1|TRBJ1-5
CSASGNQPQHF
TGCAGTGCTAGTGGGAATCAGCCCCAGCATTTT
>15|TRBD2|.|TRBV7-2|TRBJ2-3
CASLSGRLSTDTQYF
TGTGCCAGCCTTAGCGGGAGGCTTAGCACAGATACGCAGTATTTT
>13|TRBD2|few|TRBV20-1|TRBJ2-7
CSADVAGRNEQYF
TGCAGTGCCGACGTAGCGGGCCGGAACGAGCAGTACTTC
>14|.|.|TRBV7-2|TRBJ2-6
CASSLKFGANVLTF
TGTGCCAGCAGCTTAAAATTTGGGGCCAACGTCCTGACTTTC
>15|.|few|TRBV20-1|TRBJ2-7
CSAHTGTRTSYEQYF
TGCAGTGCTCACACCGGGACAAGGACCTCCTACGAGCAGTACTTC
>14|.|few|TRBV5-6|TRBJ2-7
CASSYPQGTYEQYF
TGTGCCAGCAGCTACCCTCAGGGAACCTACGAGCAGTACTTC
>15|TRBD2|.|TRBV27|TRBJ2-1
CASTGIAGGYNEQFF
TGTGCCAGCACCGGAATAGCGGGAGGCTACAATGAGCAGTTCTTC
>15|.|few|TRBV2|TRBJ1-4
CASRPDTVTNEKLFF
TGTGCCAGCAGGCCAGACACCGTCACTAATGAAAAACTGTTTTTT
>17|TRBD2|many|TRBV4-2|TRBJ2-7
CASSQGLTSGRYYEQYF
TGTGCCAGCAGCCAAGGTTTGACTAGCGGGCGATACTACGAGCAGTACTTC
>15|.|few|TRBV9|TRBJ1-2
CASSPQGPGSYGYTF
TGTGCCAGCAGCCCACAGGGACCGGGGTCTTATGGCTACACCTTC
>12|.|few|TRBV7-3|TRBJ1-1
CASSLDGGEAFF
TGTGCCAGCAGCTTAGATGGTGGTGAAGCTTTCTTT
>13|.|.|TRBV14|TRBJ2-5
CASSQDRFETQYF
TGTGCCAGCAGCCAAGATCGTTTCGAGACCCAGTACTTC
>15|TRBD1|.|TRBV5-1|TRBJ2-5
CASSLETGGLETQYF
TGCGCCAGCAGCTTGGAGACAGGGGGCTTGGAGACCCAGTACTTC
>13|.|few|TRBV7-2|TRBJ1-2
CASSPDGRNGYTF
TGTGCCAGCAGCCCCGATGGACGTAATGGCTACACCTTC
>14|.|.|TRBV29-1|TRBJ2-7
CSVGRVGRSYEQYF
TGCAGCGTTGGAAGGGTGGGGCGGAGCTACGAGCAGTACTTC
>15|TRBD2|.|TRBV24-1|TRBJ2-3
CATSDPSGSEDTQYF
TGTGCCACCAGTGATCCAAGCGGGAGCGAAGATACGCAGTATTTT
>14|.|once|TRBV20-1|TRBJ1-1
CSARDPDSASQAFF
TGCAGTGCTAGAGATCCCGACAGCGCCTCTCAAGCTTTCTTT
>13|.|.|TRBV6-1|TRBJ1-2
CASSRLVNYGYTF
TGTGCCAGCAGTCGACTTGTTAACTATGGCTACACCTTC
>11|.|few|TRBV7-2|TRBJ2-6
CASSRGNVLTF
TGTGCCAGCAGCCGGGGGAACGTCCTGACTTTC
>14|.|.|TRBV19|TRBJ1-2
CASSISTPNYGYTF
TGTGCCAGTAGTATATCGACACCTAACTATGGCTACACCTTC
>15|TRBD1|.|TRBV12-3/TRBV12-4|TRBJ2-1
CASRTGTGDYNEQFF
TGTGCCAGCAGGACCGGGACAGGGGACTACAATGAGCAGTTCTTC
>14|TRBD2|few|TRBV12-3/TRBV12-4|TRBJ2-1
CASTSLAANNEQFF
TGTGCCAGCACCTCACTAGCGGCGAACAATGAGCAGTTCTTC
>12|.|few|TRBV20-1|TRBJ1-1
CSATDRNTEAFF
TGCAGTGCGACGGACAGAAACACTGAAGCTTTCTTT
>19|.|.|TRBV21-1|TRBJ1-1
CASSKEVPQERGLMAEAFF
TGTGCCAGCAGCAAAGAGGTACCCCAAGAAAGGGGCCTAATGGCTGAAGCTTTCTTT
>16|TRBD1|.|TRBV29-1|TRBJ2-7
CSVGAPGQGTPYEQYF
TGCAGCGTTGGGGCTCCGGGACAGGGAACCCCCTACGAGCAGTACTTC
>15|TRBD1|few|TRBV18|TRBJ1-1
CASSPPTGVFTEAFF
TGTGCCAGCTCACCACCGACAGGGGTGTTCACTGAAGCTTTCTTT
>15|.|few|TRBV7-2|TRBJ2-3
CASSLEPTSTDTQYF
TGTGCCAGCAGCTTAGAACCAACTAGCACAGATACGCAGTATTTT
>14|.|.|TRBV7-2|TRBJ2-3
CASSLGVATDTQYF
TGTGCCAGCAGCTTGGGGGTCGCCACAGATACGCAGTATTTT
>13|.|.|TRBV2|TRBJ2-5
CASSEVTGETQYF
TGTGCCAGCAGTGAAGTCACGGGCGAGACCCAGTACTTC
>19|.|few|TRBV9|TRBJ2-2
CASSSRPGTLRYNTGELFF
TGTGCCAGCAGCTCCCGTCCCGGGACCCTTCGATATAACACCGGGGAGCTGTTTTTT
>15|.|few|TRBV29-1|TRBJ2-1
CSVEGGRSSYNEQFF
TGCAGCGTTGAGGGGGGTAGGAGCTCCTACAATGAGCAGTTCTTC
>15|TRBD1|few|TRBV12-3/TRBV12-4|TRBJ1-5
CASSKGDSRSQPQHF
TGTGCCAGCAGCAAGGGGGACAGCCGTTCTCAGCCCCAGCATTTT
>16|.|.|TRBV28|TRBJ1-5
CASSPVGGQGGQPQHF
TGTGCCAGCAGTCCTGTTGGGGGGCAAGGGGGTCAGCCCCAGCATTTT